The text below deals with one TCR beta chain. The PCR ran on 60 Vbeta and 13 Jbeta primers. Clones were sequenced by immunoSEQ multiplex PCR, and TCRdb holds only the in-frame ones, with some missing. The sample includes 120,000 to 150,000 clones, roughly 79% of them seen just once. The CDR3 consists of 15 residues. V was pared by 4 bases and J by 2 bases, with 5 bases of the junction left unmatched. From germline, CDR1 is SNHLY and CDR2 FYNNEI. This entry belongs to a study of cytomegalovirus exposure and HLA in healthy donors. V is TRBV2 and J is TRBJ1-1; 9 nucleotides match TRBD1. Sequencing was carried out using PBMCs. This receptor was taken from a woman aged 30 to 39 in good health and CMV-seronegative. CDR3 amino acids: CASSVGTGSNTEAFF. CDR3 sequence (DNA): TGTGCCAGCAGTGTCGGGACAGGGAGTAACACTGAAGCTTTCTTT.